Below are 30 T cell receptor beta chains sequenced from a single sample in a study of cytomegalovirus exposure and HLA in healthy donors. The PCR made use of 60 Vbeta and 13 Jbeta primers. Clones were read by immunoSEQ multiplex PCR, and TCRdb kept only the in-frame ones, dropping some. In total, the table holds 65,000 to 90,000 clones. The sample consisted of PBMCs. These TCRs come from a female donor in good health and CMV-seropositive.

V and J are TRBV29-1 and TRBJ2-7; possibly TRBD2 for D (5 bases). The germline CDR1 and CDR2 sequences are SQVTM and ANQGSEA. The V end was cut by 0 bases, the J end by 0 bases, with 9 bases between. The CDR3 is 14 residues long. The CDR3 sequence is CSVEDGESSYEQYF. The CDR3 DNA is TGCAGCGTTGAAGATGGGGAGAGCTCCTACGAGCAGTACTTC.

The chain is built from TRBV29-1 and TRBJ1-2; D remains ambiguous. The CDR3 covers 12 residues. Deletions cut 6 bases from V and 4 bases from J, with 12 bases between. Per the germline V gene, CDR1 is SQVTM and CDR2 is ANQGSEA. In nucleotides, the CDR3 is TGCAGCGTGACTGGACGGGGCTATGGCTACACCTTC. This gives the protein CSVTGRGYGYTF.

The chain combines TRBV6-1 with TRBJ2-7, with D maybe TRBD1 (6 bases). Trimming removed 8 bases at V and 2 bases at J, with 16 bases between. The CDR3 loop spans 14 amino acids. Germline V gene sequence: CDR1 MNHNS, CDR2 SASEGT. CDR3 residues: CASWKGDTTYEQYF. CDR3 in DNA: TGTGCCAGCTGGAAAGGGGACACGACCTACGAGCAGTACTTC.

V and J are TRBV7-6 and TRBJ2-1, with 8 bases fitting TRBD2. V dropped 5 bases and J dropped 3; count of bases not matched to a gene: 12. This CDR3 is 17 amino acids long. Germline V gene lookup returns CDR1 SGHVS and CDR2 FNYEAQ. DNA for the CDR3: TGTGCCAGCAGCAAGAGCGGGAGAGGGGATTACTACAATGAGCAGTTCTTC. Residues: CASSKSGRGDYYNEQFF.

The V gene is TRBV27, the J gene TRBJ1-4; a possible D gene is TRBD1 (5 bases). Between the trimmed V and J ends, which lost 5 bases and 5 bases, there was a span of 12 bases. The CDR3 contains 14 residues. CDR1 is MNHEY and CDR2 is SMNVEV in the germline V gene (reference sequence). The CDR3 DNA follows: TGTGCCAGCAGTCTCGGACAACTGAATGAAAAACTGTTTTTT. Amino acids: CASSLGQLNEKLFF.

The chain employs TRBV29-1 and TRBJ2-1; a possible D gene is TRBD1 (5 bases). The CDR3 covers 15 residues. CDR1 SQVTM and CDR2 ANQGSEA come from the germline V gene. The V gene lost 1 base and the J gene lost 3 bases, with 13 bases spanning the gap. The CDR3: CSVEGRAGYYNEQFF. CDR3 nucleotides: TGCAGCGTTGAAGGGAGAGCAGGGTACTACAATGAGCAGTTCTTC.

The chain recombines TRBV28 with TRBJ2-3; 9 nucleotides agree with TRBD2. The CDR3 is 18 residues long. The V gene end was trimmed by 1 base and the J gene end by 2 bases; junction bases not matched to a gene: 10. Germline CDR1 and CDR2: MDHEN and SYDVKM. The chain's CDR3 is CASSLYVAGVDFTDTQYF. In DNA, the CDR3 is TGTGCCAGCAGTTTATATGTAGCGGGAGTTGACTTCACAGATACGCAGTATTTT.

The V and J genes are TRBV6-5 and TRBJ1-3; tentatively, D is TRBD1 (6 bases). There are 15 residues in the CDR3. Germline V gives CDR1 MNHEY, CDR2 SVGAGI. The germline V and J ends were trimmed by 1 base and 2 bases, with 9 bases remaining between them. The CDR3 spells CASSYLTGTGNTIYF. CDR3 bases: TGTGCCAGCAGTTACTTAACAGGGACTGGAAACACCATATATTTT.

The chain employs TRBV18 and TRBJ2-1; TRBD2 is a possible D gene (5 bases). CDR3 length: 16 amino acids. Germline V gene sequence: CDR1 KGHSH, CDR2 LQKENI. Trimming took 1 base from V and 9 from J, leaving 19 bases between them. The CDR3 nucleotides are TGTGCCAGCTCACCACGGCAACTACCCGGGAATCGTGAGCAGTTCTTC. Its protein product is CASSPRQLPGNREQFF.

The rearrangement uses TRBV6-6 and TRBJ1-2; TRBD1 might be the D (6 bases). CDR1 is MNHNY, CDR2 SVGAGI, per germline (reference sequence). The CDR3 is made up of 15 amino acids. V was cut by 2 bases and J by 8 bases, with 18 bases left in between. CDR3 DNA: TGTGCCAGCAGTTACAGCGACAGGAACCTTAGGGGCTACACCTTC. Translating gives CASSYSDRNLRGYTF.

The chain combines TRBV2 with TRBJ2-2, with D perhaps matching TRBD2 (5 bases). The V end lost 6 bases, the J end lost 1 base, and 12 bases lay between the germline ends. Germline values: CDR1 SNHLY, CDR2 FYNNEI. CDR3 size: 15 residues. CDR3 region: CASRVRGKNTGELFF. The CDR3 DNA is TGTGCCAGCAGGGTCCGAGGGAAGAACACCGGGGAGCTGTTTTTT.

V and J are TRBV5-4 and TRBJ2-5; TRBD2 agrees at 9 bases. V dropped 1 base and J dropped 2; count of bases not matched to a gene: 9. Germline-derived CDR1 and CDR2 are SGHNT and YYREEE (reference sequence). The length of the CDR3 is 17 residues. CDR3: CASSLPPAGGTQETQYF. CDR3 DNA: TGTGCCAGCAGCTTGCCACCCGCGGGGGGGACTCAAGAGACCCAGTACTTC.

In nucleotides, the CDR3 is TGTGCCAGCAGTCCGGGGGGCGAAAGCAATGAGCAGTTCTTC. Residues: CASSPGGESNEQFF. The J gene is TRBJ2-1, the V gene TRBV7-3, with a possible D match to TRBD2 (7 bases). Germline CDR1 reads SGHTA; CDR2 reads FQGTGA. The CDR3 extends over 14 amino acids. V lost 6 bases, J lost 6 bases, and 15 bases lay in between.

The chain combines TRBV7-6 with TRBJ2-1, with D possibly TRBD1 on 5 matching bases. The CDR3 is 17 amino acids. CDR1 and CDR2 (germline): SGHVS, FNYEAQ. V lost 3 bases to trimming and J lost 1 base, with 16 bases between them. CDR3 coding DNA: TGTGCCAGCAGCTTCAAGTCAGGGCCTCATTCCTACAATGAGCAGTTCTTC. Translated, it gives CASSFKSGPHSYNEQFF. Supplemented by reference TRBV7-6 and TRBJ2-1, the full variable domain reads GAGVSQSPRYKVTKRGQDVALRCDPISGHVSLYWYRQALGQGPEFLTYFNYEAQQDKSGLPNDRFSAERPEGSISTLTIQRTEQRDSAMYRCASSFKSGPHSYNEQFFGPGTRLTVL.

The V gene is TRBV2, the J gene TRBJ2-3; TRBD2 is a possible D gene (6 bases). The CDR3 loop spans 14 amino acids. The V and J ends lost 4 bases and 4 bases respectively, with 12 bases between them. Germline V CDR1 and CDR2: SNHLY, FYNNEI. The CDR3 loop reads CASSGRGPPDTQYF. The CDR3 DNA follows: TGTGCCAGCAGTGGGCGGGGCCCCCCAGATACGCAGTATTTT.

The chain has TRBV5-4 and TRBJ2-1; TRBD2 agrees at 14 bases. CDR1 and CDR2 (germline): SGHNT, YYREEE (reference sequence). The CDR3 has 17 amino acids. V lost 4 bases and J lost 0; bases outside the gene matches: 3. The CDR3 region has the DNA TGTGCCAGCAGCCCGGGACTAGCGGGGGACTCCTACAATGAGCAGTTCTTC. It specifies CASSPGLAGDSYNEQFF.

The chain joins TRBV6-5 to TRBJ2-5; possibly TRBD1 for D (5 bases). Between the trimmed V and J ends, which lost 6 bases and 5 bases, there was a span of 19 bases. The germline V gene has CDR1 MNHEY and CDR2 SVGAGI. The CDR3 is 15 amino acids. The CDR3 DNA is TGTGCCAGCAGATTTCAGGGCCGCCTCGGGGAGACCCAGTACTTC. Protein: CASRFQGRLGETQYF.

DNA of the CDR3: TGTGCCAGCAGCGTAGGTTCGGGGGGCGCGGCCTATGGCTACACCTTC. Encoded protein: CASSVGSGGAAYGYTF. This chain uses TRBV9 with TRBJ1-2, with D possibly matching TRBD1 (6 bases). Germline-derived CDR1 and CDR2 are SGDLS and YYNGEE. The V and J ends lost 0 bases and 4 bases respectively, with 16 bases between them. The CDR3 runs to 16 residues.

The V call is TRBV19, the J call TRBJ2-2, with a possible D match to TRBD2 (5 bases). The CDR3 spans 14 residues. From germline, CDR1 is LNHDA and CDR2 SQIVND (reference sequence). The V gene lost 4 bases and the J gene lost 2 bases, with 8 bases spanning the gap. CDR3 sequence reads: CASSKAGNTGELFF. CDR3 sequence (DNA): TGTGCCAGTAGTAAGGCGGGTAACACCGGGGAGCTGTTTTTT.

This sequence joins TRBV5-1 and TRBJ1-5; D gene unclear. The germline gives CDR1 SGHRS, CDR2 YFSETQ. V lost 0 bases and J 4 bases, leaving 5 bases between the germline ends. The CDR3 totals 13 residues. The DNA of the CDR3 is TGCGCCAGCAGCTTGGACGGGAATCAGCCCCAGCATTTT. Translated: CASSLDGNQPQHF.

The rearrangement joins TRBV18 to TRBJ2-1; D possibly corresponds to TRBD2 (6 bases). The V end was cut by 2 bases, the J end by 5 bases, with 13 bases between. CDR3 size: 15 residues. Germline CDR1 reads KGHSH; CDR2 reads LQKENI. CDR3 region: CASSPMRESDNEQFF. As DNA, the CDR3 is TGTGCCAGCTCACCAATGCGGGAATCCGACAATGAGCAGTTCTTC.

The CDR3 sequence: CATLRDSSTDTQYF. The CDR3 bases are TGTGCCACACTCCGGGACAGTTCCACAGATACGCAGTATTTT. J is TRBJ2-3 and V is TRBV2; 7 nucleotides agree with TRBD1. Trimming took 10 bases from V and 2 from J; bases not matched to a gene: 9. The germline V gene has CDR1 SNHLY and CDR2 FYNNEI. The CDR3 has 14 amino acids.

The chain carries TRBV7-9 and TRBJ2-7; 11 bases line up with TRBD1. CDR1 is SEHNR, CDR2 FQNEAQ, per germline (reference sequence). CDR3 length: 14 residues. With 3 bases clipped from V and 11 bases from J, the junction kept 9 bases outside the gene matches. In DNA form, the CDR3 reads TGTGCCAGCAGCTTTGGGACAGGGGGGGAAAGGAAGTACTTC. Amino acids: CASSFGTGGERKYF.

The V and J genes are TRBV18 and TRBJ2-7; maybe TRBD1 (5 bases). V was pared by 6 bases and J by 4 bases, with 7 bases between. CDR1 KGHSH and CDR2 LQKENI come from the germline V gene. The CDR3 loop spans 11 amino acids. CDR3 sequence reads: CASSTGYEQYF. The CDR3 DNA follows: TGTGCCAGCTCTACAGGTTACGAGCAGTACTTC.

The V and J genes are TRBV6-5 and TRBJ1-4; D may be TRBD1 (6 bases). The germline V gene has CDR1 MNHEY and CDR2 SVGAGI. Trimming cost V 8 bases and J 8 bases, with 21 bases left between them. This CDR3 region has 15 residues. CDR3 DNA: TGTGCCAGCGGTGGGGGGGCACAGGGTGGGGAAAAACTGTTTTTT. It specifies CASGGGAQGGEKLFF.

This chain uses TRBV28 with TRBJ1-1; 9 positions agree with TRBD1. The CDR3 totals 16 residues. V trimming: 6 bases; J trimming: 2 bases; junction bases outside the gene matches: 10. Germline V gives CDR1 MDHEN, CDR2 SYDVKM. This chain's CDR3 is CASRNHGTGYNTEAFF. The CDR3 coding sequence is TGTGCCAGCAGGAACCACGGGACAGGGTATAACACTGAAGCTTTCTTT.

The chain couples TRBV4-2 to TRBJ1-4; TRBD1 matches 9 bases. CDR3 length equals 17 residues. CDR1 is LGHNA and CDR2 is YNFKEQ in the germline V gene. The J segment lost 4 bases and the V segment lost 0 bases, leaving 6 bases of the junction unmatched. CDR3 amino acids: CASSQDPRGQGNEKLFF. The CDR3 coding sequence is TGTGCCAGCAGCCAAGATCCTCGGGGACAGGGTAATGAAAAACTGTTTTTT.

The CDR3 spells CASSIGQGNTGELFF. The DNA of the CDR3 is TGTGCCAGTAGTATAGGACAGGGCAACACCGGGGAGCTGTTTTTT. The chain has TRBV19 and TRBJ2-2; the match to TRBD1 covers 7 bases. The CDR3 extends over 15 amino acids. In germline, CDR1 is LNHDA, CDR2 SQIVND (reference sequence). J lost 2 bases, V lost 1 base, and 1 base had no gene match.

Here the CDR3 reads CASKFLRQGTTHNEQFF. The CDR3 nucleotides read TGTGCCAGCAAATTCCTTAGACAGGGGACGACTCACAATGAGCAGTTCTTC. The chain carries TRBV2 and TRBJ2-1, with 8 nucleotides matching TRBD1. Per the germline V gene, CDR1 is SNHLY and CDR2 is FYNNEI. The CDR3 length is 17 residues. V dropped 7 bases and J dropped 5; count of bases not matched to a gene: 16.

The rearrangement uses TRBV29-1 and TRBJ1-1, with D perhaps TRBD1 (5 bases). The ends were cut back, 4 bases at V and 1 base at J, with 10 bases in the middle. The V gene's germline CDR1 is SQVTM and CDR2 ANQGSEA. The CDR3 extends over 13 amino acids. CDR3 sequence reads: CSVGRQRNTEAFF. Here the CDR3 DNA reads TGCAGCGTTGGACGACAGCGGAACACTGAAGCTTTCTTT.